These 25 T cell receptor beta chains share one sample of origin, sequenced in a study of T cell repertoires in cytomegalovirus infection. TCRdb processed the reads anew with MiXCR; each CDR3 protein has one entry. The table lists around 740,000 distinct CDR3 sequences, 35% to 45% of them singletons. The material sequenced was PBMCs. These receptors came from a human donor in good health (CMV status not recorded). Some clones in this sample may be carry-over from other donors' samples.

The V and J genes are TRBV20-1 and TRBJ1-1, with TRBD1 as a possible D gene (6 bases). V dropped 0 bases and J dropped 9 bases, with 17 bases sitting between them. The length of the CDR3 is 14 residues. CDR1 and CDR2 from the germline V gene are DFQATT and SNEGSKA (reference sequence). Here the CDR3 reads CSARDRRGGRKAFF. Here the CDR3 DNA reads TGCAGTGCTAGAGATCGGAGGGGGGGGCGAAAAGCTTTCTTT.

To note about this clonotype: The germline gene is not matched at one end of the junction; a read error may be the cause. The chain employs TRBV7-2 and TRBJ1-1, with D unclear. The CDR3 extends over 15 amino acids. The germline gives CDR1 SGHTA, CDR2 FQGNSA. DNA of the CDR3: TGTGTCAGCAGCTTCACTAGGACCCCGGGGACTGAAGCTTTCTTT. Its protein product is CVSSFTRTPGTEAFF.

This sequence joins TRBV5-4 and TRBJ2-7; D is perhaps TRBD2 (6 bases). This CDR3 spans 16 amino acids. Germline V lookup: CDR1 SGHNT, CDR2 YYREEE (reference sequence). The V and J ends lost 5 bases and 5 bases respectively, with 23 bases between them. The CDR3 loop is CASSSRTAGTQHEQYF. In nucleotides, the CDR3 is TGTGCCAGCAGTTCGAGGACTGCGGGGACCCAGCACGAGCAGTACTTC.

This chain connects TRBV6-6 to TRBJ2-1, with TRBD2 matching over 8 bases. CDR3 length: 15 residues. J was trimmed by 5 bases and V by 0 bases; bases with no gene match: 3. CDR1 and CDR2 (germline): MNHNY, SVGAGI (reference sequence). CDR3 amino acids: CASSYSTSGNNEQFF. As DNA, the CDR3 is TGTGCCAGCAGTTACTCTACTAGCGGAAACAATGAGCAGTTCTTC.

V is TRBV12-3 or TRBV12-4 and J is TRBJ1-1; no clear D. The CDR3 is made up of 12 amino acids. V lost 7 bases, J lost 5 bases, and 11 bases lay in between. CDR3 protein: CASTPGVTEAFF. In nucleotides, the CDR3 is TGTGCCAGCACCCCCGGGGTGACTGAAGCTTTCTTT.

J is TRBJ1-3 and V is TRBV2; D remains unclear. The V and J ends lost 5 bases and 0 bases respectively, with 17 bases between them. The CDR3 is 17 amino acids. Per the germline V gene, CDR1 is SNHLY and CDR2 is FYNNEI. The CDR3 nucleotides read TGTGCCAGCAGTTCCTCAGGTTTGCTAATCTCTGGAAACACCATATATTTT. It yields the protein CASSSSGLLISGNTIYF.

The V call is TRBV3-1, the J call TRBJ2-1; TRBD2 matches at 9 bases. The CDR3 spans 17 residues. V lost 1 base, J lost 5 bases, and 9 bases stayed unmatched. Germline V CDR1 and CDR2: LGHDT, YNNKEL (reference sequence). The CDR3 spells CASSQGSSGERDNEQFF. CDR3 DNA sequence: TGTGCCAGCAGCCAAGGGTCTAGCGGGGAGAGAGACAATGAGCAGTTCTTC.

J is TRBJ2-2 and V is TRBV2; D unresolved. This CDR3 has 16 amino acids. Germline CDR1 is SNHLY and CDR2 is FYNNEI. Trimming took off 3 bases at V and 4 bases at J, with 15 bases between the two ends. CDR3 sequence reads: CASSDVRLAVTGELFF. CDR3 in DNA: TGTGCCAGCAGTGACGTGCGTTTGGCAGTCACCGGGGAGCTGTTTTTT.

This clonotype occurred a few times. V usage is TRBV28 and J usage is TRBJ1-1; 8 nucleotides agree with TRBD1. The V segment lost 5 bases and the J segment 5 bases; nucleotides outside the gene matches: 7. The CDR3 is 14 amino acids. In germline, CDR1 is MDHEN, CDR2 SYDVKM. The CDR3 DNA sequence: TGTGCCAGCAGTCCAGGACAGGGATGGACTGAAGCTTTCTTT. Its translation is CASSPGQGWTEAFF. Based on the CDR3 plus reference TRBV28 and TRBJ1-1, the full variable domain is DVKVTQSSRYLVKRTGEKVFLECVQDMDHENMFWYRQDPGLGLRLIYFSYDVKMKEKGDIPEGYSVSREKKERFSLILESASTNQTSMYLCASSPGQGWTEAFFGQGTRLTVV.

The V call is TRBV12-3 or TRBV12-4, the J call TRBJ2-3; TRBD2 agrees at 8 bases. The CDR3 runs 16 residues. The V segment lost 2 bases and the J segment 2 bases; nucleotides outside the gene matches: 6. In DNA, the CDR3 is TGTGCCAGCAGTTTACGGCTAGCGGGCCTCACAGATACGCAGTATTTT. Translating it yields CASSLRLAGLTDTQYF.

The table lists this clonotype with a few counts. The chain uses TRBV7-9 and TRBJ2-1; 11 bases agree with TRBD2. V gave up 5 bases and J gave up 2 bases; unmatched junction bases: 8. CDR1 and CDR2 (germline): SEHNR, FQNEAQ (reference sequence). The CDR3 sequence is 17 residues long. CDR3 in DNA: TGTGCCAGCAGCATAACCAGACTAGCGGGAACCTACAATGAGCAGTTCTTC. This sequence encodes CASSITRLAGTYNEQFF.

The CDR3 reads CASRGQASYNEQFF. The CDR3 DNA reads as TGTGCCAGTAGGGGACAGGCTTCCTACAATGAGCAGTTCTTC. This chain links TRBV19 with TRBJ2-1, with 8 nucleotides matching TRBD1. This CDR3 is 14 amino acids long. After removal of 6 bases from V and 1 base from J, the junction contained 2 bases not matched to a gene. CDR1 is LNHDA, CDR2 SQIVND, per germline (reference sequence).

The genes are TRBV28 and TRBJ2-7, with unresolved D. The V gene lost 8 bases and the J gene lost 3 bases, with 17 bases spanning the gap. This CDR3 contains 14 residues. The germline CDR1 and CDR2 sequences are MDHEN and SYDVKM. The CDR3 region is CASGLTTLLYEQYF. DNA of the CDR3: TGTGCCAGCGGGTTGACCACCCTCCTCTACGAGCAGTACTTC.

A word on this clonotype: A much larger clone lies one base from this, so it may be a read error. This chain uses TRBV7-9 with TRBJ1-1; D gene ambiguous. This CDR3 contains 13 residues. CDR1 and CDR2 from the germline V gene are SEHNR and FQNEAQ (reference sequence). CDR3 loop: CASSLAQATEDFF. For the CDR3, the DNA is TGTGCCAGCAGCTTAGCCCAGGCTACTGAAGATTTCTTT.

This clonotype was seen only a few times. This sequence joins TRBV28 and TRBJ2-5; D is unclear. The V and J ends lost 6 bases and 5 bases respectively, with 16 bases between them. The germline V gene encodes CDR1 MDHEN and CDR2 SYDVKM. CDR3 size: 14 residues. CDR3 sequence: CASSQGTVRETQYF. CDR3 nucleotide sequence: TGTGCCAGCAGCCAAGGCACAGTACGGGAGACCCAGTACTTC.

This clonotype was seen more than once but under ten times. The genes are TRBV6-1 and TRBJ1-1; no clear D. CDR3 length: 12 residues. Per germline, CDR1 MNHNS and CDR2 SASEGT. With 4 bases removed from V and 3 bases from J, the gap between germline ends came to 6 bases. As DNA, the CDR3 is TGTGCCAGCAGTGTGGCAGACACTGAAGCTTTCTTT. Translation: CASSVADTEAFF.

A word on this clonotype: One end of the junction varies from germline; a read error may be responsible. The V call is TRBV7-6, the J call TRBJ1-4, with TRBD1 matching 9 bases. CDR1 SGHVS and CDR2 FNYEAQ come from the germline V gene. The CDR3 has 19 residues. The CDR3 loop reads CASSAITGTGIDMDEELFF. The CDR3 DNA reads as TGTGCCAGCAGCGCGATTACCGGGACAGGGATAGATATGGATGAAGAACTGTTTTTT.

The CDR3 protein is CASSGGQAHPYSYEPYV. CDR3 sequence (DNA): TGTGCCAGCAGCGGGGGACAGGCGCACCCATACTCCTACGAGCCGTACGTC. The chain couples TRBV2 to TRBJ2-7; 8 bases agree with TRBD1. Germline assignment: CDR1 SNHLY and CDR2 FYNNEI. The CDR3 is 17 amino acids.

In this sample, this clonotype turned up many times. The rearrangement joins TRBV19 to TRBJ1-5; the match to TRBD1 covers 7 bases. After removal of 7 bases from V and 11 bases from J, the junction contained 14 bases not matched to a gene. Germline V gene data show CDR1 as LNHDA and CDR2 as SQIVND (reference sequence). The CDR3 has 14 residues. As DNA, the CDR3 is TGTGCCAGTACCCCACAGGGGTCAAGGTTAGCCCAGCATTTT. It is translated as CASTPQGSRLAQHF.

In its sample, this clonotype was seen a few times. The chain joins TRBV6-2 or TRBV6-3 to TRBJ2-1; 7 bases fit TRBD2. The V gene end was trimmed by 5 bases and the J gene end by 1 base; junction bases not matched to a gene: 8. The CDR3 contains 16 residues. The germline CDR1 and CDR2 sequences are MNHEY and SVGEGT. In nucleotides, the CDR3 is TGTGCCAGCAGTCGCGGACCGGGACTATCCTACAATGAGCAGTTCTTC. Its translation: CASSRGPGLSYNEQFF.

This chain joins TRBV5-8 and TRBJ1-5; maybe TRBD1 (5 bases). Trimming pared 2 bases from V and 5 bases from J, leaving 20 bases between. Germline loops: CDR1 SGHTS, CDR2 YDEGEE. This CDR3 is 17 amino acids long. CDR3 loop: CASSLETGTSFHQPQHF. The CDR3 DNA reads TGTGCCAGCAGCTTAGAAACCGGGACGTCATTCCATCAGCCCCAGCATTTT.

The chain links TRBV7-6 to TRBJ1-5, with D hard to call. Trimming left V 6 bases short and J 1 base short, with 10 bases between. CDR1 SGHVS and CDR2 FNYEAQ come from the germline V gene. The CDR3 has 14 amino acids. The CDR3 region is CASSPEPSNQPQHF. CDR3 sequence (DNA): TGTGCCAGCAGTCCAGAACCAAGCAATCAGCCCCAGCATTTT.

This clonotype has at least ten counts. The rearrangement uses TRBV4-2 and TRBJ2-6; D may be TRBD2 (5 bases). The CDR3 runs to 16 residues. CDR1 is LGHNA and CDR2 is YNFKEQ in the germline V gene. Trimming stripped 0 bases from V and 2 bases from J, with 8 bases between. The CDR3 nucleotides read TGTGCCAGCAGCCAAGACCGAGCGGCTGGGGCCAACGTCCTGACTTTC. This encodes CASSQDRAAGANVLTF.

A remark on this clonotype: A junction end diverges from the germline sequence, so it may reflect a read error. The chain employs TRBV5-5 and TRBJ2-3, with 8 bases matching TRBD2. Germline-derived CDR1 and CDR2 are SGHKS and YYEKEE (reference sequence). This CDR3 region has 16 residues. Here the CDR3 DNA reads TGTGCCAGCAGCTTTCTGGGCGGGGGGAGCACAGTTACGCAGTATTTT. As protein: CASSFLGGGSTVTQYF.

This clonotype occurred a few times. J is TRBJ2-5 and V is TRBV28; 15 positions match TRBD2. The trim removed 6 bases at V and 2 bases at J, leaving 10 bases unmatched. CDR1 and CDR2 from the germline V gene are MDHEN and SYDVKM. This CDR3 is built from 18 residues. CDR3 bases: TGTGCCAGCAGCCCCGGACTAGCGGGGGGGCTTCATCAAGAGACCCAGTACTTC. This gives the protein CASSPGLAGGLHQETQYF.